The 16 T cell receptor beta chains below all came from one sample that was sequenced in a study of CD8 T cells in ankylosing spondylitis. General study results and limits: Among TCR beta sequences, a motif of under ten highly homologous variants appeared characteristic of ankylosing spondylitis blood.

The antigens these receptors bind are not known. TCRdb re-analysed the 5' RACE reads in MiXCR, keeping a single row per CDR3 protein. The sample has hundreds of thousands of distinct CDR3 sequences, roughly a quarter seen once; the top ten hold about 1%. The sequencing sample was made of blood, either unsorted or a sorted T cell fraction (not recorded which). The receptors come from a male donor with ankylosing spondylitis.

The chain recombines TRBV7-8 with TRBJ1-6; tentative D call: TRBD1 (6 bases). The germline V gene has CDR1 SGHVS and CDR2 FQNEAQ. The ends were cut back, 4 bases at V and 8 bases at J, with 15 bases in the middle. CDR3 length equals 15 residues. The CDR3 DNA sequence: TGTGCCAGCAGCTACAGGGAAGGGGGATATTCACCCCTCCACTTT. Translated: CASSYREGGYSPLHF.

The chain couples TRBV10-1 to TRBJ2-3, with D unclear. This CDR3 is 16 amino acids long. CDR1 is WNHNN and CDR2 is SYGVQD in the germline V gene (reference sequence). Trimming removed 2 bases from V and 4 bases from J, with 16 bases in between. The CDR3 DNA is TGCGCCAGCAGTGAGGCTCGCGTTCTACGGGCAGATACGCAGTATTTT. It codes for CASSEARVLRADTQYF.

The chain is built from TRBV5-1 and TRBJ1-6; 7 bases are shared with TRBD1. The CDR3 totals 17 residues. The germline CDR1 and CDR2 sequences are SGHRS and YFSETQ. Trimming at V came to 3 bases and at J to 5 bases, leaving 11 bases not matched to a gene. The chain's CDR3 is CASSWGRDSQNNSPLHF. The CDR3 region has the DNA TGCGCCAGCAGCTGGGGCCGGGACAGCCAAAATAATTCACCCCTCCACTTT.

The CDR3 region is CASSATGDSYNEQFF. CDR3 bases: TGTGCCAGCAGTGCCACAGGTGATTCCTACAATGAGCAGTTCTTC. The genes are TRBV6-1 and TRBJ2-1; a weak D match, TRBD1 (5 bases). CDR1 is MNHNS, CDR2 SASEGT, per germline. Trimming removed 4 bases at V and 1 base at J, with 11 bases between. CDR3 length: 15 amino acids.

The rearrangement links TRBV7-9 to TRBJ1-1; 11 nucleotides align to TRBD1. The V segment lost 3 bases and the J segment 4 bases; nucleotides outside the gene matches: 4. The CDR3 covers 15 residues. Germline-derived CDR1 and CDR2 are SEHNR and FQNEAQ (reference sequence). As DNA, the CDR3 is TGTGCCAGCAGCTTCACCGGGACAGGGGGCACTGAAGCTTTCTTT. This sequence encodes CASSFTGTGGTEAFF.

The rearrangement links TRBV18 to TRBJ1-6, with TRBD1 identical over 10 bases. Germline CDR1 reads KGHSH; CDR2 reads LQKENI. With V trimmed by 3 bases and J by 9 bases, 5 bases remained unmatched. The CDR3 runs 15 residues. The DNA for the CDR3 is TGTGCCAGCTCACCGTCGACAGGGGGCCGTTCACCCCTCCACTTT. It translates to CASSPSTGGRSPLHF.

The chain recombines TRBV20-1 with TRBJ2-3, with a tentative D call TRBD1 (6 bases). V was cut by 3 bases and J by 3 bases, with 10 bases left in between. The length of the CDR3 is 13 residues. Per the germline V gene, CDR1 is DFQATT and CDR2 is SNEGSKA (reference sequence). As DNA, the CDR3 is TGCAGTGCTAGCCCAGGGGCTACAGATACGCAGTATTTT. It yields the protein CSASPGATDTQYF.

The CDR3 sequence: CASTGPSGFYNEQFF. CDR3 nucleotide sequence: TGTGCCAGCACTGGCCCGAGCGGGTTTTACAATGAGCAGTTCTTC. V usage is TRBV2 and J usage is TRBJ2-1; TRBD2 might be the D (6 bases). Germline CDR1 and CDR2: SNHLY and FYNNEI. Trimming left V 7 bases short and J 4 bases short, with 17 bases between. CDR3 size: 15 residues.

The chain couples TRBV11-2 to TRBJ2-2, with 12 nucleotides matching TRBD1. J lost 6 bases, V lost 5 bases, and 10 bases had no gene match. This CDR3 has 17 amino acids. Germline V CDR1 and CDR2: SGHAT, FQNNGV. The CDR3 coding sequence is TGTGCCAGCAGCAATGGGACAGGGGGCGCTCGGGCCGGGGAGCTGTTTTTT. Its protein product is CASSNGTGGARAGELFF.

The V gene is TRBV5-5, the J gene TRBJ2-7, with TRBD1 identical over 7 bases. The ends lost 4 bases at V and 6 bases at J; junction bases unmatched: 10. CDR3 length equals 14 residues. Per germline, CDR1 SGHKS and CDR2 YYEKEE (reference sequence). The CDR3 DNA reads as TGTGCCAGCAGCGGTACAGGGGAATCCCTCGAGCAGTACTTC. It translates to CASSGTGESLEQYF.

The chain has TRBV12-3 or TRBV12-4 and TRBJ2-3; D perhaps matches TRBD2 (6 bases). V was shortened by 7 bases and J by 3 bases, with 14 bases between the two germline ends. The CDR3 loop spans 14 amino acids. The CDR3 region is CASTLLGRTDTQYF. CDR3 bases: TGTGCCAGCACCCTACTGGGGAGGACAGATACGCAGTATTTT.

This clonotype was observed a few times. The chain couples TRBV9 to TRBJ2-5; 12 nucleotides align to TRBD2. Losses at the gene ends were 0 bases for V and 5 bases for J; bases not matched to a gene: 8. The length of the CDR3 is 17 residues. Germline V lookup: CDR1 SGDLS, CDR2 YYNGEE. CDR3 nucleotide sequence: TGTGCCAGCAGCGTAGGACTAGCGGGAGACTCAGGGGAGACCCAGTACTTC. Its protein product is CASSVGLAGDSGETQYF.

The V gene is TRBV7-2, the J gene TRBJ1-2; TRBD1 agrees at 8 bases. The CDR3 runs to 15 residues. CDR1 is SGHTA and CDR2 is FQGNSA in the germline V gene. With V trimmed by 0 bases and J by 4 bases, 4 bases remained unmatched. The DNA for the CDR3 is TGTGCCAGCAGCTTAGCACAGGGGGTGGGCTATGGCTACACCTTC. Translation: CASSLAQGVGYGYTF.

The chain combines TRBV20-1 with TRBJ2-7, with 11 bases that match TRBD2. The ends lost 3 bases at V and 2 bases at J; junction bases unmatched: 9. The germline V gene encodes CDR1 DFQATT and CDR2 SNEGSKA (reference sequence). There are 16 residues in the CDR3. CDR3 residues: CSARTTSGMGTYEQYF. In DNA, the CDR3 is TGCAGTGCTAGGACGACTAGCGGGATGGGGACCTACGAGCAGTACTTC.

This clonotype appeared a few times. The CDR3 region is CASSPDEGNQPQHF. CDR3 sequence (DNA): TGCGCCAGCAGCCCGGACGAGGGCAATCAGCCCCAGCATTTT. This chain joins TRBV5-1 and TRBJ1-5; D is unclear. The germline CDR1 and CDR2 sequences are SGHRS and YFSETQ. V dropped 4 bases and J dropped 2 bases, with 10 bases sitting between them. The CDR3 totals 14 residues.

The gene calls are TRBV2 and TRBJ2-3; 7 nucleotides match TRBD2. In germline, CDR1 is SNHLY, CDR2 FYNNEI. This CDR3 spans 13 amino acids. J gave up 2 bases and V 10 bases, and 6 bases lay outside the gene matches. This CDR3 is CATRLAPTDTQYF. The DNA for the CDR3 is TGTGCCACCAGACTAGCCCCCACAGATACGCAGTATTTT.